This T cell receptor beta chain was identified during a study of metastatic and nonmetastatic thyroid tumors. Study at large: Repertoires from malignant and benign thyroid patients were compared across blood and tumor or nodule tissue.

In the original workflow: The study built a papillary thyroid cancer distant-metastasis classifier from CDR3 differences across clinicopathological groups. TCRdb re-processed the PCR reads through MiXCR. These V and J calls are TCRdb output, not the study's own analysis. The sample yields tens of thousands of clones, about 24% seen once. The study's findings and limits: The reported finding was significantly higher TCR beta diversity in malignant thyroid tumors relative to benign nodules, in blood and tumor.

Each patient went into thyroid surgery without having received any treatment. In the case of this clone: Its specificity is unknown.

The TCR originated in a female donor with papillary thyroid cancer or a benign thyroid nodule (not recorded which). Some clones in this sample may be carry-over from other donors' samples. The material sequenced was blood.

The CDR3 DNA sequence: TGTGCCAGCAGTTTACCCCACAGGGTTCGATATGGCTACACCTTC. It encodes CASSLPHRVRYGYTF. The J gene is TRBJ1-2, the V gene TRBV28; D might be TRBD1 (6 bases). CDR1 MDHEN and CDR2 SYDVKM come from the germline V gene. This CDR3 has 15 residues. The V end was cut by 2 bases, the J end by 5 bases, with 15 bases between.